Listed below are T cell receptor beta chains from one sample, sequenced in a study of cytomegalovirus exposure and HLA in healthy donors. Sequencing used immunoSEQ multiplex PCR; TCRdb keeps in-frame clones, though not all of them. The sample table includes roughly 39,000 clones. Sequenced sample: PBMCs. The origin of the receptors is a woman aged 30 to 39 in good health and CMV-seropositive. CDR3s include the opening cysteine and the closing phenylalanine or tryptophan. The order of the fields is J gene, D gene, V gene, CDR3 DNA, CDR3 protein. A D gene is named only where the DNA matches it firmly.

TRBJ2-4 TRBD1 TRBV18 TGTGCCAGCTCTCGCTCGGGACAGGATTTAAACATTCAGTACTTC CASSRSGQDLNIQYF
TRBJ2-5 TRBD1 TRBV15 TGTGCCACCAGCAGACGACACAGGGGGGTACCTGGGGGAGAGACCCAGTACTTC CATSRRHRGVPGGETQYF
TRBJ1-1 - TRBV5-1 TGCGCCAGCAGTAATCGTGAGAGCACTGAAGCTTTCTTT CASSNRESTEAFF
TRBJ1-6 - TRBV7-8 TGTGCCAGCAGCTTGGCGTCTGAGGGTTCACCCCTCCACTTT CASSLASEGSPLHF
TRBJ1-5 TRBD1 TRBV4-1 TGCGCCAGCGCTTACAGGGAAGCCCGTCAGGGGGATCAGCCCCAGCATTTT CASAYREARQGDQPQHF
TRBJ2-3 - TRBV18 TGTGCCAGCTCACCCTTGGACACCACAGATACGCAGTATTTT CASSPLDTTDTQYF
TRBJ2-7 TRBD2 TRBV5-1 TGCGCCAGCAGCTTGGACGGGTCGCGCGGGGGGGAGTACGAGCAGTACTTC CASSLDGSRGGEYEQYF
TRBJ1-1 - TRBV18 TGTGCCAGCTCACCTAGGGGGGGTGACACTGAAGCTTTCTTT CASSPRGGDTEAFF
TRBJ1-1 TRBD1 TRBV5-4 TGTGCCAGCAGCTGGACAGGAGAAAACACTGAAGCTTTCTTT CASSWTGENTEAFF
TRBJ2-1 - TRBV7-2 TGTGCCAGCAGCTCGGGACATTCTTCCTACAATGAGCAGTTCTTC CASSSGHSSYNEQFF
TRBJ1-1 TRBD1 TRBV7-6 TGTGCCAGCAGCGAATGGGGACAGACTGAAGCTTTCTTT CASSEWGQTEAFF
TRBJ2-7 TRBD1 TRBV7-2 TGTGCCAGCAGCACTAACCCCGGACAGGCCTACGAGCAGTACTTC CASSTNPGQAYEQYF
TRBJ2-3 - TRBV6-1 TGTGCCAGTAGGGCCGGGCTAGCTGGAGATACGCAGTATTTT CASRAGLAGDTQYF
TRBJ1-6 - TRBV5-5 TGTGCCAGCAGCCTACCAGGGGCGAGCTATAATTCACCCCTCCACTTT CASSLPGASYNSPLHF
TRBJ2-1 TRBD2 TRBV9 TGTGCCAGCAGTCCTTACGACAGCGGGGGGGCCTACAATGAGCAGTTCTTC CASSPYDSGGAYNEQFF
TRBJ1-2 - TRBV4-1 TGCGCCAGCAGCCAACCTGTGAAGGGGGTAGGTTATGGCTACACCTTC CASSQPVKGVGYGYTF
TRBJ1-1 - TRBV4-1 TGCGCCAGCAGCCTAGAACCCGGGATGAACACTGAAGCTTTCTTT CASSLEPGMNTEAFF
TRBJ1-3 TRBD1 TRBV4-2 TGTGCCAGCAGCCAAGTATTGACAGGGGTGGGAAACACCATATATTTT CASSQVLTGVGNTIYF
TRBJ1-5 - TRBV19 TGCGCCAGTAGTCTTGGGCAGGGTGGTCAGCCCCAGCATTTT CASSLGQGGQPQHF
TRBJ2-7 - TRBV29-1 TGCAGCGTGGAGAGTCTAGGGGGCTACGAGCAGTACTTC CSVESLGGYEQYF
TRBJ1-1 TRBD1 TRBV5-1 TGCGCCAGCAGCATTGCCCCGGGACAGGGAACGACTGAAGCTTTCTTT CASSIAPGQGTTEAFF
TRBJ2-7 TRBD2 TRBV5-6 TGTGCCAGCAGCCCAGGTGCCGGGACTACCACCTACGAGCAGTACTTC CASSPGAGTTTYEQYF
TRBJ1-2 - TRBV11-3 TGTGCCAGCAGCCAAACAGGACAGATTAACTATGGCTACACCTTC CASSQTGQINYGYTF
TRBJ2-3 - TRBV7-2 TGTGCCAGCAGCTCTTGGCCAGGTAGCACAGATACGCAGTATTTT CASSSWPGSTDTQYF
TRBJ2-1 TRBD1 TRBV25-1 TGTGCCACTCGGACAGGGGGCGGCGGGAATGAGCAGTTCTTC CATRTGGGGNEQFF
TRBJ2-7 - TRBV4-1 TGCGCCAGCAGCCCTGGGGCGGAGTCCTACGAGCAGTACTTC CASSPGAESYEQYF
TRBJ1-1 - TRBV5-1 TGCGCCACCGGCTCGGGGGTGGAGAACACTGAAGCTTTCTTT CATGSGVENTEAFF
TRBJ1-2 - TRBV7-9 TGTGCCCATACAGAAGTAGCTAACTATGGCTACACCTTC CAHTEVANYGYTF
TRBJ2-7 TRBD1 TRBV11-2 TGTGCCAGCAGCTCTTACCGGGACAGGGGGCACTACGAGCAGTACTTC CASSSYRDRGHYEQYF
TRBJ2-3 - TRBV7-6 TGTGCCAGCAGCTTAAGGTCAGAACGCGGTGATACGCAGTATTTT CASSLRSERGDTQYF
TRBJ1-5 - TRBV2 TGTGCCAGCAGTGAAGCCGATCCCTACCGGGGGAGCAATCAGCCCCAGCATTTT CASSEADPYRGSNQPQHF
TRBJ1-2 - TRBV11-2 TGTGCCAGCAGCGCAGAAATAGGGGGATATGGCTACACCTTC CASSAEIGGYGYTF
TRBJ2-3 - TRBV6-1 TGTGCCAGCAGCGGGGAAACGGGGGGCTCAGATACGCAGTATTTT CASSGETGGSDTQYF
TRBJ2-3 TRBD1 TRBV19 TGTGCCAGTAGTATAGGGACAGGGGGCGCAGATACGCAGTATTTT CASSIGTGGADTQYF
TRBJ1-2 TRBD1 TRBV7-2 TGTGCCAGCAGCATGGGGACAGGGGCCTATGGCTACACCTTC CASSMGTGAYGYTF
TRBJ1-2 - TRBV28 TGTGCCAGCAGTTTATACAGGATTTCCTATGGCTACACCTTC CASSLYRISYGYTF
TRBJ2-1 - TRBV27 TGTGCCAGCAGTTCCGGGACACAATACAATGAGCAGTTCTTC CASSSGTQYNEQFF
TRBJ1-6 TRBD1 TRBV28 TGCGCCAGCAGTTTGGGGCAGGGGGCTGGATCACCCCTCCACTTT CASSLGQGAGSPLHF
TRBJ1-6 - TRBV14 TGTGCCAGCAGCCAAATTGCGGGGTCCCTCCACTTT CASSQIAGSLHF
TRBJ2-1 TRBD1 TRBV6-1 TGTGCCAGCAGACCCGGGACAGGGGGCAATGAGCAGTTCTTC CASRPGTGGNEQFF
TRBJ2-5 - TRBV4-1 TGCGCCAGCAGCCAAGATGACTGGGTTCGATCAGAGACCCAGTACTTC CASSQDDWVRSETQYF
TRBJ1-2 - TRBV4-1 TGCGCCAGCAGCCAAGTAGGAGAATATAACTATGGCTACACCTTC CASSQVGEYNYGYTF
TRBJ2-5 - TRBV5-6 TGTGCCAGCAGCTTTGGAGGGACGATCGGAGAGACCCAGTACTTC CASSFGGTIGETQYF
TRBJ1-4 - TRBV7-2 TGTGCCAGCAGCGCTACAGGGTTTAGTGAAAAACTGTTTTTT CASSATGFSEKLFF
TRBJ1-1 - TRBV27 TGTGCCAGCAGTTCGGACAGCATGAACACTGAAGCTTTCTTT CASSSDSMNTEAFF
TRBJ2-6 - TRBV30 TGTGCCTCATTCCAGGGCTCTGGGGCCAACGTCCTGACTTTC CASFQGSGANVLTF
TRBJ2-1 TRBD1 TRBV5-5 TGTGCCAGCAGCGACAGGGAATTAAGCACCTACAATGAGCAGTTCTTC CASSDRELSTYNEQFF
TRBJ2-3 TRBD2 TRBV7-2 TGTGCCAGCAGCTTAATGGTGCGGGGGGTGGATACGCAGTATTTT CASSLMVRGVDTQYF